The TCR beta chain under discussion was sequenced for a study of T-cell memory formation after mild COVID-19. Constant-segment primers were used for 5'RACE, and the resulting TCR alpha and TCR beta cDNA libraries carried sample barcodes and UMIs. Using its own MiXCR run on the 5' RACE reads, TCRdb lists one record per CDR3 protein. Of more than 350,000 distinct CDR3 sequences in the sample, roughly 15% are singletons; the top ten hold around a fifth. The length of the CDR3 is 11 residues. Overall study findings and caveats: In pre-infection memory, a portion of responding clones appeared, which suggested that cross-reactive memory joined. Mainly in CM and EM were contracting CD4+ clones; CD8+ were in EMRA.

As to this clonotype: The antigen remains undetermined.

The specimen sequenced was PBMCs or a T cell subset sorted from them (not recorded which). This TCR came from a man aged 18 to 30 who had mild COVID-19 (a few samples of this study predate the infection). Cell type and time point are not known. The chain is built from TRBV21-1 and TRBJ2-7; whether TRBD1, the table's D call, matches the DNA was not checked. TRBV21-1 is a pseudogene segment. This CDR3 is CASSTDTEQYV. The CDR3 DNA reads TGTGCCAGCAGCACGGACACTGAGCAGTACGTC.